This T cell receptor (beta chain) came from a study of regulatory T cells in long-lasting Graves disease. CDR3 length: 14 amino acids. Trimming left V 2 bases short and J 5 bases short, with 12 bases between. Germline CDR1 is MNHEY and CDR2 is SMNVEV (reference sequence). Time point here: newly diagnosed GD, antithyroid drugs for less than 3 months. Extracted PBMC RNA gave rise to the TCR library. Study conclusions and caveats: Possibly, too few samples lowered accuracy.

CDR3-region Arm-PCR and iRepertoire HTBI primers produced the TCR beta libraries. TCRdb redid the calling of the multiplex PCR reads with MiXCR, one entry per CDR3 protein. In the table there are 500,000 or so distinct CDR3 sequences, 14% of which are singletons. This clonotype was seen more than once but under ten times. The antigen remains undetermined. In addition, the sample was reused for a study of T cells in Graves' hyperthyroidism and ophthalmopathy. As that study records: Researchers ran a first-round RT-PCR on the TCR CDR3 using the HTBI primer set. Ophthalmopathy cases were set apart from stable hyperthyroidism by a 13 V-J model.

The starting material was peripheral blood mononuclear cells (PBMCs), obtained at new diagnosis, from a patient treated with antithyroid drugs. This chain uses TRBV27 with TRBJ2-5, with D unresolved. The receptor comes from a woman in her forties or fifties with Graves disease. CDR3 coding DNA: TGTGCCAGCAGTTTAGTGGCTGTGGGGGAGACCCAGTACTTC. This codes for CASSLVAVGETQYF.